This T cell receptor beta chain was sequenced in a study of early T cells in non-severe SARS-CoV-2 infection. The CDR3 has 14 amino acids. J gave up 5 bases and V 1 base, and 5 bases lay outside the gene matches. Germline CDR1 is SGHRS and CDR2 is YFSETQ. One entry per CDR3 protein results from TCRdb running MiXCR on the 5' RACE reads. The sample lists fewer than 100,000 distinct CDR3 sequences, around 16% occurring once. This receptor was identified in an adult who was a healthcare worker with PCR-confirmed SARS-CoV-2 infection or an uninfected control (not recorded which). This chain connects TRBV5-1 to TRBJ2-5; the match to TRBD2 covers 7 bases. The sample was whole blood. CDR3 loop: CASSLYRGGETQYF. In nucleotides, the CDR3 is TGCGCCAGCAGCTTGTATCGGGGAGGGGAGACCCAGTACTTC.